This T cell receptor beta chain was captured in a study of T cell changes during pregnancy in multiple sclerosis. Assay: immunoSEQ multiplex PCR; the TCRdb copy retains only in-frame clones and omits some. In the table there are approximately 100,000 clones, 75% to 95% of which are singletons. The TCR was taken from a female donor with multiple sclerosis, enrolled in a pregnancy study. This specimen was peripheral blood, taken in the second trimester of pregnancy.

In DNA form, the CDR3 reads TGTGCCAGCAGCCCATCAGGGAGGGGCGCCTATGGCTACACCTTC. Translation gives CASSPSGRGAYGYTF. This sequence joins TRBV7-9 and TRBJ1-2; TRBD1 might be the D (5 bases). This CDR3 spans 15 amino acids. Trimming took off 5 bases at V and 4 bases at J, with 17 bases between the two ends. Germline assignment: CDR1 SEHNR and CDR2 FQNEAQ (reference sequence).